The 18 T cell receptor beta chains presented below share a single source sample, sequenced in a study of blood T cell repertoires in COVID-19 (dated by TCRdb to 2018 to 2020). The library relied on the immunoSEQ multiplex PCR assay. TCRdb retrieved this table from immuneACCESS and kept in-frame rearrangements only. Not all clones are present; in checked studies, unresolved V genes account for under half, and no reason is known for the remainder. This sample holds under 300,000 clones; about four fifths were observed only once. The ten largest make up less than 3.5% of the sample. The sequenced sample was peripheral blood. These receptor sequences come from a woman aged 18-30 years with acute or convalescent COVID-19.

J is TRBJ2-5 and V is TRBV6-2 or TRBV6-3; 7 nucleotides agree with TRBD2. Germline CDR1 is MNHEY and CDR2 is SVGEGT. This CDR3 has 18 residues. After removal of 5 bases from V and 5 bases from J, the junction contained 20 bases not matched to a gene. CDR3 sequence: CASSEWTRPRSVPETQYF. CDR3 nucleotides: TGTGCCAGCAGTGAGTGGACTAGGCCAAGATCTGTCCCGGAGACCCAGTACTTC.

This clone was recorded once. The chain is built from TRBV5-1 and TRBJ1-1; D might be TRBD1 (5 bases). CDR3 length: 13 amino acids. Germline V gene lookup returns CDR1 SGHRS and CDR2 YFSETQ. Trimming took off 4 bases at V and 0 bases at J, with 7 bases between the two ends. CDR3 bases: TGCGCCAGCAGCACGACAGTGAACACTGAAGCTTTCTTT. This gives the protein CASSTTVNTEAFF.

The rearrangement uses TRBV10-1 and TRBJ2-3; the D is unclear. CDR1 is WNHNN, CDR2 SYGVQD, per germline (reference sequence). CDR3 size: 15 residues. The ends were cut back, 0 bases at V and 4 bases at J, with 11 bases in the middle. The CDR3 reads CASSESIPGADTQYF. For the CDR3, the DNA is TGCGCCAGCAGTGAGTCGATTCCAGGTGCAGATACGCAGTATTTT.

The CDR3 is CASRQLAGETQYF. The DNA of the CDR3 is TGTGCCAGCAGACAACTAGCGGGAGAGACCCAGTACTTC. The chain recombines TRBV6-5 with TRBJ2-5, with 9 bases that match TRBD2. Unmatched junction bases numbered 3, after V lost 6 bases and J lost 4 bases. The length of the CDR3 is 13 residues. Germline values: CDR1 MNHEY, CDR2 SVGAGI.

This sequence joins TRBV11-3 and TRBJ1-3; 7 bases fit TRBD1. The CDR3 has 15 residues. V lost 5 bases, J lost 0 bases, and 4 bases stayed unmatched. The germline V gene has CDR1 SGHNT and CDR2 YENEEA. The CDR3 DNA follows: TGTGCCAGCAGCACCACAGGGGACTCTGGAAACACCATATATTTT. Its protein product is CASSTTGDSGNTIYF. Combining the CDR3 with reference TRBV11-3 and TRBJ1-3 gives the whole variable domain EAGVVQSPRYKIIEKKQPVAFWCNPISGHNTLYWYLQNLGQGPELLIRYENEEAVDDSQLPKDRFSAERLKGVDSTLKIQPAELGDSAVYLCASSTTGDSGNTIYFGEGSWLTVV.

CDR3 nucleotides: TGTGCCAGCAGTTTTGGGACAGGGAGAGAGTATGGCTACACCTTC. It codes for CASSFGTGREYGYTF. The J gene is TRBJ1-2, the V gene TRBV27, with 9 bases matching TRBD1. The trim removed 3 bases at V and 5 bases at J, leaving 7 bases unmatched. Germline V gene sequence: CDR1 MNHEY, CDR2 SMNVEV (reference sequence). The CDR3 runs to 15 residues.

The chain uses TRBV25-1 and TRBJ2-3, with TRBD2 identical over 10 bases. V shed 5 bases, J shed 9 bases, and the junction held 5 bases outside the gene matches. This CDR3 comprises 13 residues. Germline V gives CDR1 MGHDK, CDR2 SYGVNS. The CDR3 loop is CASSLAGGGTQYF. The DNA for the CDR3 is TGTGCCAGCAGTTTAGCGGGAGGAGGAACGCAGTATTTT.

The CDR3 is CASSHQGSQPQHF. CDR3 in DNA: TGTGCCAGCAGTCACCAGGGAAGTCAGCCCCAGCATTTT. J is TRBJ1-5 and V is TRBV27; a weak D match, TRBD1 (5 bases). The germline V and J ends were trimmed by 5 bases and 6 bases, with 11 bases remaining between them. In germline, CDR1 is MNHEY, CDR2 SMNVEV (reference sequence). The length of the CDR3 is 13 residues.

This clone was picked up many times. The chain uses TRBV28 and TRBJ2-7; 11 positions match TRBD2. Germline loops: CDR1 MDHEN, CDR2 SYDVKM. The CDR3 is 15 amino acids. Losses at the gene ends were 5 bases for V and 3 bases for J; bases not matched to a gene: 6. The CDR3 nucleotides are TGTGCCAGCAGTCCCAAACTAGCGGGGGTCTACGAGCAGTACTTC. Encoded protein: CASSPKLAGVYEQYF.

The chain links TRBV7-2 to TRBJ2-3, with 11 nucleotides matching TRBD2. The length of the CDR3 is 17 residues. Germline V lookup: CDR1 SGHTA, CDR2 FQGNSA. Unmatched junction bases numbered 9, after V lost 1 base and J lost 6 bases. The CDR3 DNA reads TGTGCCAGCAGCTTAGAGGCCACTAGCGGGAGACGGGATACGCAGTATTTT. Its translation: CASSLEATSGRRDTQYF. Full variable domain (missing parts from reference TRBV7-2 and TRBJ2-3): GAGVSQSPSNKVTEKGKDVELRCDPISGHTALYWYRQSLGQGLEFLIYFQGNSAPDKSGLPSDRFSAERTGGSVSTLTIQRTQQEDSAVYLCASSLEATSGRRDTQYFGPGTRLTVL.

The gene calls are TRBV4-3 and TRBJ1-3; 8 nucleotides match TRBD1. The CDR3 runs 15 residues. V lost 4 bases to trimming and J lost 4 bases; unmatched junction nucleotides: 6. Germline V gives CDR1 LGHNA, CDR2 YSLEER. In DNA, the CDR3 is TGCGCCAGCAGCCCAGTGACAGGGGACGGAAACACCATATATTTT. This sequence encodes CASSPVTGDGNTIYF.

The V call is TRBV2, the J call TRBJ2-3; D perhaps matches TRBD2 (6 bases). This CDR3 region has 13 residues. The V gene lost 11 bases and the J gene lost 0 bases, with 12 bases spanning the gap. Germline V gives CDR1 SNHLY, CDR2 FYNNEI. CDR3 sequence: CASTGESTDTQYF. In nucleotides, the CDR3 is TGTGCCTCGACGGGAGAGAGCACAGATACGCAGTATTTT. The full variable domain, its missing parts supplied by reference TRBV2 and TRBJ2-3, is EPEVTQTPSHQVTQMGQEVILRCVPISNHLYFYWYRQILGQKVEFLVSFYNNEISEKSEIFDDQFSVERPDGSNFTLKIRSTKLEDSAMYFCASTGESTDTQYFGPGTRLTVL.

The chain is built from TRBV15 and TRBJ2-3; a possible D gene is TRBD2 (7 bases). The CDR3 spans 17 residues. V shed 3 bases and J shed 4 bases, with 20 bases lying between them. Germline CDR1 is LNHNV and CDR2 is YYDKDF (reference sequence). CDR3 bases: TGTGCCACCAGCAGCTATGGGGGGGCCTCCTCTCCAGATACGCAGTATTTT. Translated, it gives CATSSYGGASSPDTQYF.

The CDR3 loop is CASSPDSLNTEAFF. Written as DNA, the CDR3 is TGTGCCAGCAGCCCTGACAGCCTTAACACTGAAGCTTTCTTT. The chain combines TRBV6-2 or TRBV6-3 with TRBJ1-1; perhaps TRBD1 as D (5 bases). The CDR3 has 14 residues. Germline V CDR1 and CDR2: MNHEY, SVGEGT. V gave up 6 bases and J gave up 2 bases, with 13 bases separating them.

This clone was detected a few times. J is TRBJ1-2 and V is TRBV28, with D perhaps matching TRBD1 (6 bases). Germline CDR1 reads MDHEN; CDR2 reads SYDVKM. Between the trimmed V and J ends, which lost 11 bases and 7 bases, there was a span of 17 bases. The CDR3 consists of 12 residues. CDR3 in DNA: TGTGCCGCCACATCCGGACAGAGTGGCTACACCTTC. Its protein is CAATSGQSGYTF.

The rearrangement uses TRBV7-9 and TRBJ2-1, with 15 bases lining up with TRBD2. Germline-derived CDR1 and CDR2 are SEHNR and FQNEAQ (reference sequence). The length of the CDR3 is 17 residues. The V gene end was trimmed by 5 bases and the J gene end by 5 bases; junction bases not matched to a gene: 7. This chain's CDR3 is CASSLGLAGGGDNEQFF. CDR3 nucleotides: TGTGCCAGCAGCCTAGGACTAGCGGGAGGGGGGGACAATGAGCAGTTCTTC.

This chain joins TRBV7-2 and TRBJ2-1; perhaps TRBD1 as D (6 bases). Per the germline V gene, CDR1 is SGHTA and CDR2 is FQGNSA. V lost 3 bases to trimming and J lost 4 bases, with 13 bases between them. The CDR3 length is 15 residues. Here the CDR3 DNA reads TGTGCCAGCAGCTTCACACAGGGTGGGTACAATGAGCAGTTCTTC. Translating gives CASSFTQGGYNEQFF.

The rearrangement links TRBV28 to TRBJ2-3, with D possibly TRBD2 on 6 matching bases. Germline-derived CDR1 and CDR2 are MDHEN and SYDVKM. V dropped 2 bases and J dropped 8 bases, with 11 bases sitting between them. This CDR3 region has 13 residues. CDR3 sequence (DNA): TGTGCCAGCAGTTTAACGGGACTGGGTACGCAGTATTTT. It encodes CASSLTGLGTQYF.